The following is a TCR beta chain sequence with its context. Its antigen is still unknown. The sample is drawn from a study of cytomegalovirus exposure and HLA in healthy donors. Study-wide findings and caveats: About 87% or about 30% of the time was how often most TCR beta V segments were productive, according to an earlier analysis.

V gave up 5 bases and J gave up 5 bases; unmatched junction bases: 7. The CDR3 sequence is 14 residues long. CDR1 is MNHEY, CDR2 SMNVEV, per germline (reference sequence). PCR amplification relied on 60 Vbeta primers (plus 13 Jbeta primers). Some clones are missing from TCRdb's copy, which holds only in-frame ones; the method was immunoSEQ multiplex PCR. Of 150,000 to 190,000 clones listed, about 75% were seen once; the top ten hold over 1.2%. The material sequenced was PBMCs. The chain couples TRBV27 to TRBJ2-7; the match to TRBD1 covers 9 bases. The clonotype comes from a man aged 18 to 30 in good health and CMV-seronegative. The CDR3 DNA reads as TGTGCCAGCAGTCACCAGGGACAGGGTGACGAGCAGTACTTC. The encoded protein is CASSHQGQGDEQYF.